This T cell receptor beta chain was identified during a study of blood T cell repertoires in COVID-19. Study information: The cDNA or gDNA used as material had been derived from T cells, B-cell-depleted T cells, or PBMCs.

This clone was picked up many times. V shed 5 bases and J shed 3 bases, with 13 bases lying between them. Germline V gene lookup returns CDR1 MDHEN and CDR2 SYDVKM. The CDR3 extends over 14 amino acids. In the original processing: Reference gene primer amplification gave estimated nucleated cell counts. Sequencing used immunoSEQ multiplex PCR; TCRdb keeps in-frame clones, though not all of them. D and trimming come from the DNA, and the V and J calls and clone size come from that table. In the table there are roughly 200,000 clones, around 83% of which are singletons. The source material was peripheral blood. The chain employs TRBV28 and TRBJ1-1, with D possibly TRBD1 on 6 matching bases. The sequence was collected from a woman aged 55-69 years with acute or convalescent COVID-19. The DNA of the CDR3 is TGTGCCAGCAGTACACAGGGATTGGACACTGAAGCTTTCTTT. Translated: CASSTQGLDTEAFF. The whole variable domain, remainder taken from reference TRBV28 and TRBJ1-1, is DVKVTQSSRYLVKRTGEKVFLECVQDMDHENMFWYRQDPGLGLRLIYFSYDVKMKEKGDIPEGYSVSREKKERFSLILESASTNQTSMYLCASSTQGLDTEAFFGQGTRLTVV.